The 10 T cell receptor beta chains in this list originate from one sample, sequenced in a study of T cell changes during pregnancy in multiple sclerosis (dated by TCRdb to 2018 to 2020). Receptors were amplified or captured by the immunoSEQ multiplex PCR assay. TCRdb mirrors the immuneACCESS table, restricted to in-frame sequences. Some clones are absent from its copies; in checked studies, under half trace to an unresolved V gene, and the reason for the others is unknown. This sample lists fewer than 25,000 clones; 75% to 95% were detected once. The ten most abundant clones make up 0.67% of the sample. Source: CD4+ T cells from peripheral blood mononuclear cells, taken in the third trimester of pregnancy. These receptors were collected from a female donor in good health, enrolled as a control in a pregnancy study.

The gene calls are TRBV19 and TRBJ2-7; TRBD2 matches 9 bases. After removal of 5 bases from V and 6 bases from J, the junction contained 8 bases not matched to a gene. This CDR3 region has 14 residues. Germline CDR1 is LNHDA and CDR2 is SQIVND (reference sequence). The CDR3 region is CASSPWVAGAEQYF. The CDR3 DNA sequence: TGTGCCAGTAGTCCCTGGGTAGCGGGGGCCGAGCAGTACTTC.

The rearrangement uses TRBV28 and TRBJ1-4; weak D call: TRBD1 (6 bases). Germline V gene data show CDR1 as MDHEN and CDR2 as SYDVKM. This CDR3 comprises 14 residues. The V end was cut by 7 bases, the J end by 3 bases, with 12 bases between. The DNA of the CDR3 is TGTGCCAGCATTCGGGAGGGGGCTAATGAAAAACTGTTTTTT. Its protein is CASIREGANEKLFF.

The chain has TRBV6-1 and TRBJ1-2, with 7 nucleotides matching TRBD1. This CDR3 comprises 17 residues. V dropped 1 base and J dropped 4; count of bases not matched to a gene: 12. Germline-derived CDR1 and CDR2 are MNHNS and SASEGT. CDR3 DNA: TGTGCCAGCAGTGAAGGCGGGGTGACAGGGACTCTCTATGGCTACACCTTC. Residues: CASSEGGVTGTLYGYTF.

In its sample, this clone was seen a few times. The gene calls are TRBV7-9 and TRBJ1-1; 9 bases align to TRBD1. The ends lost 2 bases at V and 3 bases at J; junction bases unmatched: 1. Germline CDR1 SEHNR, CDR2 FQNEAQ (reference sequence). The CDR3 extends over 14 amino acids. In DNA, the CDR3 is TGTGCCAGCAGCTTAAGGGACAGGGACACTGAAGCTTTCTTT. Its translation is CASSLRDRDTEAFF.

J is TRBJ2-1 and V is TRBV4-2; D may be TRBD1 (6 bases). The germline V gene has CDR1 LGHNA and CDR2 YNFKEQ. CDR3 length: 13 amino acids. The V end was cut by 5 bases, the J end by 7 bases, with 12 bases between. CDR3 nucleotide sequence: TGTGCCAGCAGCGGACAGCAAGGGAATGAGCAGTTCTTC. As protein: CASSGQQGNEQFF.

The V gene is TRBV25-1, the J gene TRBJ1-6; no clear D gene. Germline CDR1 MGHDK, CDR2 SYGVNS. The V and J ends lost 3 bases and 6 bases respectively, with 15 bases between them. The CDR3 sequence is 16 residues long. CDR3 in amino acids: CASSDSARAFNSPLHF. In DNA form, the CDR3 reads TGTGCCAGCAGTGACTCCGCCCGAGCATTTAATTCACCCCTCCACTTT.

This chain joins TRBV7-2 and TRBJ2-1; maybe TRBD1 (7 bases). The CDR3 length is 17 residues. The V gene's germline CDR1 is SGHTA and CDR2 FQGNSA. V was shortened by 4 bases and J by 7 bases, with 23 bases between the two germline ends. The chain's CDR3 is CASSWMGGSGGRNEQFF. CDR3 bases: TGTGCCAGCAGCTGGATGGGGGGTTCAGGGGGGCGTAATGAGCAGTTCTTC.

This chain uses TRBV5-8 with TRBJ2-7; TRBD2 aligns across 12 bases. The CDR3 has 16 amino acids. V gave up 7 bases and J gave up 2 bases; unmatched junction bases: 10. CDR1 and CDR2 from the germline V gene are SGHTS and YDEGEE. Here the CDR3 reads CASSKGLAGTPYEQYF. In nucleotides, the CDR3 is TGTGCCAGCTCGAAGGGACTAGCGGGTACCCCCTACGAGCAGTACTTC.

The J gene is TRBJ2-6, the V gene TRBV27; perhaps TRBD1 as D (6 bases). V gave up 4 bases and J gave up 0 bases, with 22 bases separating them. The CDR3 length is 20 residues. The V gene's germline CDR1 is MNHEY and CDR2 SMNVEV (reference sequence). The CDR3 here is CASSSYLAGQLYSGANVLTF. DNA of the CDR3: TGTGCCAGCAGTTCCTACCTGGCTGGACAGCTTTACTCTGGGGCCAACGTCCTGACTTTC.

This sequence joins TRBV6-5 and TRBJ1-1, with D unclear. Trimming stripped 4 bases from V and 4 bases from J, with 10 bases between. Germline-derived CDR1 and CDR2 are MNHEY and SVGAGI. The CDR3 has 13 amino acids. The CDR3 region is CASSSAGFTEAFF. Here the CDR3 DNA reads TGTGCCAGCAGTTCGGCAGGCTTCACTGAAGCTTTCTTT.